A selection of T cell receptor beta chains follows, all from one sample in a study of T cells in Graves' hyperthyroidism and ophthalmopathy. One entry per CDR3 protein, called by TCRdb with MiXCR from the multiplex PCR reads. The sample has 250,000 to 300,000 distinct CDR3 sequences, 14% to 15% seen once. Sequencing was performed on blood. The receptors stem from a woman between 40 and 55 years old with Graves' hyperthyroidism that later progressed to Graves' ophthalmopathy. Each CDR3 is given with its conserved first and last residue. Each record gives: clone size, D gene, J gene, V gene, CDR3 DNA, CDR3 protein. The D gene is left open where the match is weak. Clone size is stated in some rows and not others, as once, few, many or a class when expanded.

size: many
D: NA
J: TRBJ2-1
V: TRBV28
DNA: TGTGCCAGCAGTCCAACTACGAGCTCCTACAATGAGCAGTTCTTC
CDR3: CASSPTTSSYNEQFF

size: many
D: NA
J: TRBJ2-5
V: TRBV7-8
DNA: TGTGCCAGCAGCCCGATCAGGGGGCGGGGGGAGACCCAGTACTTC
CDR3: CASSPIRGRGETQYF

size: many
D: NA
J: TRBJ2-2
V: TRBV4-1
DNA: TGCGCCAGCAGCCAAGGCCGCACAAGGGATGGGACCGGGGAGCTGTTTTTT
CDR3: CASSQGRTRDGTGELFF

size: many
D: NA
J: TRBJ1-1
V: TRBV3-1
DNA: TGTGCCAGCAGCCAAGGAAGCGGACAGACGACTGAAGCTTTCTTT
CDR3: CASSQGSGQTTEAFF

size: few
D: NA
J: TRBJ2-1
V: TRBV9
DNA: TGTGCCAGCAGCGTAGGGGACGATTACAATGAGCAGTTCTTC
CDR3: CASSVGDDYNEQFF

size: many
D: TRBD2
J: TRBJ2-7
V: TRBV12-3/TRBV12-4
DNA: TGTGCCAGCAGCCCTAGGGGAATAGCGGGAGGGCTAATTTCTACCGAGCAGTACTTC
CDR3: CASSPRGIAGGLISTEQYF

size: many
D: TRBD2
J: TRBJ2-3
V: TRBV11-2
DNA: TGTGCCAGCAGCTTAGGAGGGGCGGGAGGAGATACGCAGTATTTT
CDR3: CASSLGGAGGDTQYF

size: NA
D: NA
J: TRBJ2-3
V: TRBV18
DNA: TGTGCCAGCTCACCTGACTCTCTAAATACGCAGTATTTT
CDR3: CASSPDSLNTQYF

size: many
D: NA
J: TRBJ2-7
V: TRBV5-1
DNA: TGCGCCAGCAGCCCGGACAACTCCTACGAGCAGTACTTC
CDR3: CASSPDNSYEQYF

size: NA
D: TRBD2
J: TRBJ2-1
V: TRBV9
DNA: TGTGCCAGCAGCGCCACTAGCGGGAGCTGGAATGAGCAGTTCTTC
CDR3: CASSATSGSWNEQFF

size: many
D: TRBD2
J: TRBJ2-7
V: TRBV25-1
DNA: TGTGCCAGTTCCGGGACTAGCGGGAGCGAGCAGTACTTC
CDR3: CASSGTSGSEQYF

size: few
D: NA
J: TRBJ2-1
V: TRBV15
DNA: TGTGCCACCAGCAGAGTTTTGTGGCGGGAAACCTACAATGAGCAGTTCTTC
CDR3: CATSRVLWRETYNEQFF

size: few
D: TRBD1
J: TRBJ1-1
V: TRBV7-9
DNA: TGTGCCAGCAGCTTAGCGAGCAAGACAGGGTTGAACACTGAAGCTTTCTTT
CDR3: CASSLASKTGLNTEAFF

size: many
D: NA
J: TRBJ2-2
V: TRBV28
DNA: TGTGCCAGCAGTTACCAGGGGCGAACCGGGGAGCTGTTTTTT
CDR3: CASSYQGRTGELFF

size: many
D: NA
J: TRBJ2-1
V: TRBV11-2
DNA: TGTGCCAGCAGCTATCACCGGGACAATTACAATGAGCAGTTCTTC
CDR3: CASSYHRDNYNEQFF

size: NA
D: TRBD1
J: TRBJ2-3
V: TRBV7-2
DNA: TGTGCCAGCAGCCATCTACGTGGGGACAGCTACACAGATACGCAGTATTTT
CDR3: CASSHLRGDSYTDTQYF

size: many
D: NA
J: TRBJ1-3
V: TRBV28
DNA: TGTGCCAGCAGTTTAGTGGAGCGCGGAAACACCATATATTTT
CDR3: CASSLVERGNTIYF

size: many
D: NA
J: TRBJ2-3
V: TRBV12-3/TRBV12-4
DNA: TGTGCCAGCAGTGGACTGGATACGCAGTATTTT
CDR3: CASSGLDTQYF

size: many
D: TRBD1
J: TRBJ1-5
V: TRBV15
DNA: TGTGCCACCAGCAGACAGGGGGCCAGTCAGCCCCAGCATTTT
CDR3: CATSRQGASQPQHF